This T cell receptor beta chain was documented in a study of early T cells in non-severe SARS-CoV-2 infection. About the research overall: Bulk RNA taken from unsorted whole blood was sequenced, leaving chains unpaired.

cDNA molecules, individually, were tagged with unique molecular identifiers. TCRdb processed the 5' RACE reads anew with MiXCR; each CDR3 protein has one entry. This table holds 20,000 or so distinct CDR3 sequences, around 6% found once. This clonotype was recorded at least ten times. This sequence was found in an adult who was a healthcare worker with PCR-confirmed SARS-CoV-2 infection or an uninfected control (not recorded which). The sample was whole blood, taken at baseline.

The CDR3 coding sequence is TGCAGTGCTAGTCGAGGGTCGGGCACAGATACGCAGTATTTT. Residues: CSASRGSGTDTQYF. The chain links TRBV20-1 to TRBJ2-3; D might be TRBD2 (5 bases). CDR3 length equals 14 residues. The V gene lost 3 bases and the J gene lost 1 base, with 11 bases spanning the gap. Germline CDR1 is DFQATT and CDR2 is SNEGSKA (reference sequence).